This TCR beta chain emerged from a study of early T cells in non-severe SARS-CoV-2 infection. Study in general: Unpaired chains resulted from sequencing bulk RNA of unsorted whole blood.

This clonotype was detected many times. CDR1 and CDR2 (germline): SGHRS, YFSETQ. With 4 bases removed from V and 4 bases from J, the gap between germline ends came to 9 bases. The CDR3 contains 13 residues. TCRdb re-derived calls from the 5' RACE reads in MiXCR, one entry per CDR3 protein. The table lists 50,000 or so distinct CDR3 sequences, roughly 13% of them singletons. The V call is TRBV5-1, the J call TRBJ1-3; no definite D call. This TCR came from an adult who was a healthcare worker with PCR-confirmed SARS-CoV-2 infection or an uninfected control (not recorded which). The sample taken for sequencing was whole blood. The CDR3 DNA sequence: TGCGCCAGCAGCCCTCAACCCGGAAACACCATATATTTT. Its protein is CASSPQPGNTIYF. The whole variable domain, filled in from reference TRBV5-1 and TRBJ1-3, reads KAGVTQTPRYLIKTRGQQVTLSCSPISGHRSVSWYQQTPGQGLQFLFEYFSETQRNKGNFPGRFSGRQFSNSRSEMNVSTLELGDSALYLCASSPQPGNTIYFGEGSWLTVV.